A selection of T cell receptor beta chains follows, all from one sample in a study of T-cell reconstitution after alpha-beta-depleted transplantation in children. TCRdb recomputed calls from the PCR reads with MiXCR, one row per CDR3 protein. The table includes roughly 300,000 distinct CDR3 sequences, about a tenth detected once. Sample: PBMCs from the stem cell graft donor, taken from the stem cell graft. These receptors were taken from a human donor who donated a stem cell graft to a child with acute lymphoblastic leukemia. Each CDR3 is given with its conserved first and last residue. D genes are given only for firm matches. The size entry is marked missing in some rows and otherwise reads once, few, many or a size class.

CDR3aa	CDR3nt	j_gene	d_gene	v_gene	abundance
CATVGGSTVAYEQYF	TGCGCCACCGTTGGGGGGTCTACTGTAGCCTACGAGCAGTACTTC	TRBJ2-7	.	TRBV10-2	.
CATNRDTGFRGNQPQHF	TGTGCCACAAACCGGGACACGGGATTCCGGGGCAATCAGCCCCAGCATTTT	TRBJ1-5	.	TRBV6-2/TRBV6-3	.
CASSLALRSSGIHNEQFF	TGTGCCAGCAGCTTAGCGCTAAGGTCTAGCGGGATACACAATGAGCAGTTCTTC	TRBJ2-1	TRBD2	TRBV7-2	.
CASSWGGNNEQFF	TGCGCCAGCAGCTGGGGCGGCAACAATGAGCAGTTCTTC	TRBJ2-1	.	TRBV5-1	many
CASSFGLAGGLAKNIQYF	TGTGCCAGCAGTTTCGGACTAGCGGGAGGACTAGCCAAAAACATTCAGTACTTC	TRBJ2-4	TRBD2	TRBV28	few
CASSRGIDEQYF	TGCGCCAGCAGTAGGGGTATCGACGAGCAGTACTTC	TRBJ2-7	.	TRBV5-1	few
CSASRLVVGEAFF	TGCAGTGCTTCCCGACTGGTTGTGGGTGAAGCTTTCTTT	TRBJ1-1	.	TRBV20-1	.
CASSLANEAAFGQYF	TGTGCCAGCAGTTTGGCGAATGAGGCGGCCTTTGGGCAGTACTTC	TRBJ2-7	.	TRBV12-3/TRBV12-4	few
CASSTSALNEQFF	TGTGCCAGCAGCACGAGCGCCTTGAATGAGCAGTTCTTC	TRBJ2-1	.	TRBV7-9	few
CAISESTKNTDTQYF	TGTGCCATCAGTGAGTCGACTAAAAACACAGATACGCAGTATTTT	TRBJ2-3	.	TRBV10-3	.
CASSALTSGQETQYF	TGCGCCAGCAGCGCCCTGACTAGCGGTCAAGAGACCCAGTACTTC	TRBJ2-5	TRBD2	TRBV5-1	.
CASSTLAGMRNEQFF	TGTGCCAGTAGTACACTAGCGGGAATGAGGAATGAGCAGTTCTTC	TRBJ2-1	TRBD2	TRBV19	.
CASSVYEGRGTPTDTQYF	TGTGCCAGCAGTGTATACGAAGGAAGGGGAACGCCGACAGATACGCAGTATTTT	TRBJ2-3	.	TRBV12-3/TRBV12-4	few
CASSPLPGTSGRSEQYF	TGTGCCAGCAGCCCTCTCCCAGGGACTAGCGGGAGGAGCGAGCAGTACTTC	TRBJ2-7	TRBD2	TRBV28	.
CASSSLAGGPTGELFF	TGTGCCAGCAGCTCTTTAGCGGGAGGGCCCACCGGGGAGCTGTTTTTT	TRBJ2-2	TRBD2	TRBV7-9	.
CASRASSYEQYF	TGCGCCAGCAGAGCCTCCTCCTACGAGCAGTACTTC	TRBJ2-7	.	TRBV5-1	.
CSASPTRPYEQYF	TGCAGTGCTTCTCCGACTAGACCCTACGAGCAGTACTTC	TRBJ2-7	.	TRBV20-1	few
CASSKRDAFTMGYTF	TGTGCCAGCAGCAAACGGGACGCCTTTACTATGGGCTACACCTTC	TRBJ1-2	.	TRBV7-3	.
CASSSPGLAHNEQFF	TGTGCCAGCAGCTCACCGGGACTTGCCCACAATGAGCAGTTCTTC	TRBJ2-1	.	TRBV7-9	.
CASSLSRGRQPQHF	TGTGCCAGCAGTTTAAGCAGGGGGCGTCAGCCCCAGCATTTT	TRBJ1-5	TRBD1	TRBV27	.
CASSQDLGWDRMSYNEQFF	TGCGCCAGCAGCCAAGATCTAGGGTGGGACAGAATGTCCTACAATGAGCAGTTCTTC	TRBJ2-1	TRBD1	TRBV4-3	.
CASSWEDIHTDTQYF	TGCGCCAGCAGCTGGGAGGACATCCACACAGATACGCAGTATTTT	TRBJ2-3	.	TRBV5-1	few
CASSPRGQGALGTEAFF	TGTGCCAGCAGTCCGAGGGGACAGGGCGCTTTGGGCACTGAAGCTTTCTTT	TRBJ1-1	TRBD1	TRBV25-1	few
CASSLAQNSYEQYF	TGTGCCAGCAGTTTAGCGCAGAACTCCTACGAGCAGTACTTC	TRBJ2-7	.	TRBV12-3/TRBV12-4	few
CASSFRDRDPLAKNIQYF	TGTGCCAGCAGCTTCCGGGACAGGGACCCTCTAGCCAAAAACATTCAGTACTTC	TRBJ2-4	TRBD1	TRBV11-2	.
CSARGQGAQTGGETQYF	TGCAGTGCTAGAGGACAGGGGGCCCAGACGGGCGGGGAGACCCAGTACTTC	TRBJ2-5	TRBD1	TRBV20-1	few
CASSLAVKDGYTF	TGCGCCAGCAGCTTGGCCGTAAAGGACGGCTACACCTTC	TRBJ1-2	.	TRBV5-1	many
CASSLAPGGPLLAYEQYF	TGCGCCAGCAGCTTGGCCCCGGGGGGGCCCTTACTAGCCTACGAGCAGTACTTC	TRBJ2-7	TRBD2	TRBV5-1	.
CASSQEPDTQYF	TGTGCCAGCAGCCAAGAACCAGATACGCAGTATTTT	TRBJ2-3	.	TRBV4-2	.
CASSFLLGGEQYF	TGTGCCAGCAGCTTCCTACTGGGGGGCGAGCAGTACTTC	TRBJ2-7	.	TRBV9	few
CASSPGLFTGELFF	TGTGCTAGCAGCCCTGGACTTTTCACCGGGGAGCTGTTTTTT	TRBJ2-2	.	TRBV7-7	.